This T cell receptor (beta chain) was sequenced during a study of technical replicates of blood from several donors. CDR1 is LGHNA, CDR2 YNFKEQ, per germline. CDR3 length equals 15 residues. Trimming took 1 base from V and 7 from J; bases not matched to a gene: 8. TCRdb keeps only in-frame clones here, not all; method: immunoSEQ multiplex PCR. In the table there are approximately 82,000 clones, about 90% of which are singletons. The sequencing input was T cells isolated from PBMCs. The rearrangement joins TRBV4-2 to TRBJ2-3; 7 bases are shared with TRBD2. The sequence was collected from a human donor in good health. Some clones in this sample may be carry-over from other donors' samples. CDR3 coding DNA: TGTGCCAGCAGCCAAGGGGAGGGAGGGCCTAATACGCAGTATTTT. It codes for CASSQGEGGPNTQYF.